The source of this T cell receptor (beta chain) is a study of T cell repertoires in cytomegalovirus infection. Study context: Recently identified HLA-C-restricted CMV epitopes were among the peptides used. Evidence of both CMV infection and a matching HLA type came from public TCR beta signatures.

The germline V gene has CDR1 SEHNR and CDR2 FQNEAQ (reference sequence). The CDR3 spans 12 residues. V was trimmed by 9 bases and J by 0 bases, leaving 7 bases between them. TCRdb used MiXCR to reprocess the reads, holding one entry per CDR3 protein. The data show 900,000 to 950,000 distinct CDR3 sequences, around 32% seen once. This clonotype was seen a single time. What it binds is not known. The V gene is TRBV7-9, the J gene TRBJ2-3; tentative D call: TRBD2 (5 bases). The clonotype comes from a human donor in good health (CMV status not recorded). Some clones in this sample may be carry-over from other donors' samples. The sample consisted of cultured CD8+ T cells from PBMCs, taken from culture after CMV antigen stimulation. This CDR3 is CARSGSTDTQYF. Written as DNA, the CDR3 is TGTGCCAGATCGGGGAGCACAGATACGCAGTATTTT.